Presented here are 20 T cell receptor beta chains from one specimen sequenced in a study of shared clonotypes between healthy human individuals. TCRdb's table, derived via immunoSEQ multiplex PCR, lists solely in-frame clones and lacks some. Of a few hundred thousand clones detected, around 76% appear once; the ten largest clones hold 9.5% to 15%. The source material was PBMCs. The origin of the receptors is a middle-aged woman in good health. Some clones in this sample may be carry-over from other donors' samples.

This clone occurred once. The chain is built from TRBV11-1 and TRBJ1-1; D possibly corresponds to TRBD1 (5 bases). Germline values: CDR1 SGHAT, CDR2 FQDESV (reference sequence). The V gene lost 1 base and the J gene lost 5 bases, with 20 bases spanning the gap. The CDR3 consists of 17 residues. The CDR3 DNA reads as TGTGCCAGCAGCTTAGTTTTGGGGCAGGGTCTGGGGACTGAAGCTTTCTTT. This translates into CASSLVLGQGLGTEAFF.

With respect to this clone: One end of the junction fails to match germline, which may point to a read error. The J gene is TRBJ2-5, the V gene TRBV7-7, with 10 positions matching TRBD2. The CDR3 extends over 15 amino acids. CDR1 and CDR2 from the germline V gene are SSHAT and FNYEAQ (reference sequence). The CDR3 protein is CASSLGASGRETQYF. CDR3 coding DNA: TGTGCTAGCAGCTTAGGGGCTAGCGGGAGAGAGACCCAGTACTTC.

J is TRBJ1-2 and V is TRBV19, with a possible D match to TRBD1 (6 bases). Germline V lookup: CDR1 LNHDA, CDR2 SQIVND (reference sequence). The CDR3 has 17 amino acids. Trimming removed 7 bases at V and 8 bases at J, with 29 bases between. Written as DNA, the CDR3 is TGTGCCAGTATGTCGTCTGATGCGGCGTACAGGGTGAAGGGCTACACCTTC. It yields the protein CASMSSDAAYRVKGYTF.

The chain is built from TRBV7-2 and TRBJ2-1; 7 bases agree with TRBD1. The V gene end was trimmed by 5 bases and the J gene end by 8 bases; junction bases not matched to a gene: 18. This CDR3 spans 17 amino acids. From germline, CDR1 is SGHTA and CDR2 FQGNSA. The CDR3 coding sequence is TGTGCCAGCAGCCCCCAAATAGGACAGGTTGGATTGGATGAGCAGTTCTTC. Its translation is CASSPQIGQVGLDEQFF.

J is TRBJ2-5 and V is TRBV7-9; the match to TRBD1 covers 8 bases. Per the germline V gene, CDR1 is SEHNR and CDR2 is FQNEAQ (reference sequence). This CDR3 comprises 15 residues. The J segment lost 1 base and the V segment lost 0 bases, leaving 1 base of the junction unmatched. The CDR3 here is CASSLATGGQETQYF. As DNA, the CDR3 is TGTGCCAGCAGCTTAGCCACAGGGGGCCAAGAGACCCAGTACTTC. The whole variable domain, filled in from reference TRBV7-9 and TRBJ2-5, reads DTGVSQNPRHKITKRGQNVTFRCDPISEHNRLYWYRQTLGQGPEFLTYFQNEAQLEKSRLLSDRFSAERPKGSFSTLEIQRTEQGDSAMYLCASSLATGGQETQYFGPGTRLLVL.

This clone has more than one count but fewer than ten. The chain uses TRBV28 and TRBJ1-2; the match to TRBD1 covers 8 bases. The germline V gene has CDR1 MDHEN and CDR2 SYDVKM. V was clipped by 5 bases and J by 8 bases; unmatched bases: 7. This CDR3 spans 13 amino acids. CDR3 sequence (DNA): TGTGCCAGCAGTCCAGGGGGCAGGCCGGGCTACACCTTC. Translating gives CASSPGGRPGYTF.

The V call is TRBV30, the J call TRBJ2-1; D possibly corresponds to TRBD1 (8 bases). The V end was cut by 5 bases, the J end by 7 bases, with 18 bases between. CDR3 size: 14 residues. The germline gives CDR1 GTSNPN, CDR2 SVGIG (reference sequence). The CDR3 spells CAWDRGGSWNEQFF. CDR3 nucleotides: TGTGCCTGGGACAGGGGAGGGTCCTGGAATGAGCAGTTCTTC.

This clone was picked up one time. The chain carries TRBV28 and TRBJ2-1; 9 nucleotides match TRBD1. From germline, CDR1 is MDHEN and CDR2 SYDVKM. The CDR3 sequence is 15 residues long. V gave up 6 bases and J gave up 1 base; unmatched junction bases: 4. DNA of the CDR3: TGTGCCAGCAGACCGGACAGGGGTTCCTACAATGAGCAGTTCTTC. Translated: CASRPDRGSYNEQFF.

This clone has just a few counts. This sequence joins TRBV30 and TRBJ1-1, with a tentative D call TRBD1 (5 bases). This CDR3 contains 15 residues. Germline CDR1 is GTSNPN and CDR2 is SVGIG (reference sequence). Trimming shortened V by 3 bases and J by 4 bases, and 18 bases separated the two germline ends. The CDR3 spells CAWSWSGGTGTEAFF. The CDR3 DNA is TGTGCCTGGAGCTGGTCAGGTGGGACGGGCACTGAAGCTTTCTTT.

Note on this clone: The same CDR3 is also encoded by other DNA sequences in this sample. This chain connects TRBV5-4 to TRBJ2-7, with 10 bases lining up with TRBD2. The length of the CDR3 is 15 residues. Per the germline V gene, CDR1 is SGHNT and CDR2 is YYREEE (reference sequence). The V segment lost 5 bases and the J segment 2 bases; nucleotides outside the gene matches: 7. The CDR3 loop is CASRLGLAETYEQYF. The CDR3 DNA reads as TGTGCCAGCAGGTTAGGACTAGCGGAAACCTACGAGCAGTACTTC.

This chain connects TRBV10-2 to TRBJ1-2; TRBD1 is a possible D gene (6 bases). CDR1 and CDR2 from the germline V gene are WSHSY and SAAADI. Trimming removed 5 bases from V and 2 bases from J, with 9 bases in between. CDR3 length equals 13 residues. The CDR3 protein is CASSYRENYGYTF. CDR3 nucleotide sequence: TGCGCCAGCAGTTACAGGGAAAACTATGGCTACACCTTC.

This clone was seen just once. The V and J genes are TRBV6-1 and TRBJ1-2; TRBD1 might be the D (5 bases). In germline, CDR1 is MNHNS, CDR2 SASEGT. CDR3 length: 17 amino acids. The V and J ends lost 1 base and 6 bases respectively, with 21 bases between them. The CDR3 sequence is CASSEGGMGVGVDGYTF. The CDR3 nucleotides read TGTGCCAGCAGTGAAGGGGGGATGGGCGTGGGAGTGGATGGCTACACCTTC.

This clone appeared once. The rearrangement links TRBV29-1 to TRBJ2-1; the D is unclear. This CDR3 has 12 amino acids. Germline lookup yields CDR1 SQVTM and CDR2 ANQGSEA. Trimming took 5 bases from V and 4 from J, leaving 9 bases between them. CDR3 amino acids: CSVMDRYNEQFF. The CDR3 coding sequence is TGCAGCGTTATGGACCGTTACAATGAGCAGTTCTTC.

The rearrangement joins TRBV30 to TRBJ2-7; no reliable D call. Germline loops: CDR1 GTSNPN, CDR2 SVGIG (reference sequence). The V end was cut by 0 bases, the J end by 6 bases, with 9 bases between. CDR3 size: 12 residues. The DNA of the CDR3 is TGTGCCTGGAGTGTATCCGGGCGCGAGCAGTACTTC. This encodes CAWSVSGREQYF. The full variable domain, rest sourced from reference TRBV30 and TRBJ2-7, is SQTIHQWPATLVQPVGSPLSLECTVEGTSNPNLYWYRQAAGRGLQLLFYSVGIGQISSEVPQNLSASRPQDRQFILSSKKLLLSDSGFYLCAWSVSGREQYFGPGTRLTVT.

This clone was found a few times. The CDR3: CASSEAPTVSNLEQFF. CDR3 nucleotide sequence: TGTGCCAGCAGTGAAGCGCCCACAGTTTCCAATCTGGAGCAGTTCTTC. The V and J genes are TRBV6-1 and TRBJ2-1; D is uncertain. This CDR3 is 16 amino acids long. CDR1 and CDR2 from the germline V gene are MNHNS and SASEGT. Trimming removed 0 bases from V and 10 bases from J, with 19 bases in between.

This clone occurred a few times. This rearrangement joins TRBV4-2 to TRBJ2-1, with D unresolved. Germline CDR1 and CDR2: LGHNA and YNFKEQ. Trimming took 4 bases from V and 4 from J, leaving 8 bases between them. The length of the CDR3 is 13 residues. The CDR3 DNA sequence: TGTGCCAGCAGCCCCCAAGGGTACAATGAGCAGTTCTTC. The encoded protein is CASSPQGYNEQFF.

For the CDR3, the DNA is TGTGCCAGCAAGGGGACTATCGAGGGCCACACAGATACGCAGTATTTT. Translated: CASKGTIEGHTDTQYF. The chain couples TRBV28 to TRBJ2-3; 7 bases line up with TRBD2. Trimming took 7 bases from V and 2 from J; bases not matched to a gene: 12. This CDR3 contains 16 residues. Per the germline V gene, CDR1 is MDHEN and CDR2 is SYDVKM.

The chain couples TRBV14 to TRBJ2-1; 14 nucleotides align to TRBD2. Losses at the gene ends were 4 bases for V and 9 bases for J; bases not matched to a gene: 8. Germline-derived CDR1 and CDR2 are SGHDN and FVKESK. The CDR3 is 16 amino acids. The CDR3: CASSLSGLAGDSEQFF. In DNA, the CDR3 is TGTGCCAGCAGCCTTTCGGGACTAGCGGGAGATTCTGAGCAGTTCTTC.

CDR3 residues: CASSPGTSGGGTGELFF. CDR3 sequence (DNA): TGTGCCAGCAGCCCGGGGACTAGCGGAGGCGGCACCGGGGAGCTGTTTTTT. This chain connects TRBV5-6 to TRBJ2-2; the match to TRBD2 covers 11 bases. Looked up from germline, CDR1 is SGHDT and CDR2 is YYEEEE. V gave up 4 bases and J gave up 4 bases; unmatched junction bases: 9. CDR3 size: 17 residues.

This clone came up many times. This sequence joins TRBV7-2 and TRBJ2-2, with TRBD2 matching 12 bases. Per germline, CDR1 SGHTA and CDR2 FQGNSA. The ends lost 5 bases at V and 4 bases at J; junction bases unmatched: 2. The CDR3 runs to 15 residues. Written as DNA, the CDR3 is TGTGCCAGCAGCCCGGGACTAGCGGGCACCGGGGAGCTGTTTTTT. Amino acids: CASSPGLAGTGELFF.